The 28 T cell receptor beta chains listed next were all sequenced from one sample in a study of blood T cell repertoires in COVID-19. The method was immunoSEQ multiplex PCR; TCRdb's version includes in-frame clones alone and lacks a portion of them. Among some 530,000 clones listed, 70% to 90% were seen once. The specimen sequenced was peripheral blood. All receptors derive from a human donor in a cohort sampled during active COVID-19.

The V gene is TRBV27, the J gene TRBJ2-7, with TRBD1 identical over 10 bases. Per germline, CDR1 MNHEY and CDR2 SMNVEV (reference sequence). The CDR3 spans 14 residues. V gave up 9 bases and J gave up 5 bases; unmatched junction bases: 10. CDR3 in DNA: TGTGCCAGTATGCACGGACAGGGGGTTCACGAGCAGTACTTC. Translated, it gives CASMHGQGVHEQYF.

V gene TRBV20-1 combines with J gene TRBJ1-2, with D possibly TRBD1 on 5 matching bases. The germline V gene encodes CDR1 DFQATT and CDR2 SNEGSKA (reference sequence). There are 11 residues in the CDR3. The V end was cut by 5 bases, the J end by 8 bases, with 12 bases between. CDR3 protein: CSAERGRGYTF. CDR3 nucleotide sequence: TGCAGTGCTGAAAGGGGAAGGGGCTACACCTTC.

V is TRBV6-5 and J is TRBJ1-2; 9 nucleotides agree with TRBD1. The CDR3 loop spans 14 amino acids. After removal of 5 bases from V and 8 bases from J, the junction contained 9 bases not matched to a gene. Germline V CDR1 and CDR2: MNHEY, SVGAGI. The CDR3 bases are TGTGCCAGCAGTACTTCTGGACAGGGGCTGGGCTACACCTTC. Protein sequence: CASSTSGQGLGYTF.

The chain links TRBV13 to TRBJ2-2, with D possibly TRBD2 on 5 matching bases. From germline, CDR1 is PRHDT and CDR2 FYEKMQ (reference sequence). Trimming left V 11 bases short and J 0 bases short, with 13 bases between. The CDR3 covers 14 residues. CDR3: CASQTGTNTGELFF. The CDR3 DNA follows: TGTGCCTCACAGACGGGAACGAACACCGGGGAGCTGTTTTTT.

The V and J genes are TRBV28 and TRBJ1-4, with 7 nucleotides matching TRBD1. Germline CDR1 is MDHEN and CDR2 is SYDVKM. The CDR3 loop spans 15 amino acids. V lost 2 bases, J lost 8 bases, and 8 bases stayed unmatched. CDR3: CASSLPRGSGEKLFF. The CDR3, as DNA: TGTGCCAGCAGTTTACCCAGGGGGTCTGGGGAAAAACTGTTTTTT.

The J gene is TRBJ2-7, the V gene TRBV4-1; 8 bases agree with TRBD1. The CDR3 has 15 amino acids. Losses at the gene ends were 1 base for V and 2 bases for J; bases not matched to a gene: 4. CDR1 MGHRA and CDR2 YSYEKL come from the germline V gene. The CDR3 loop reads CASSQGTGKTYEQYF. In DNA, the CDR3 is TGCGCCAGCAGCCAAGGGACAGGGAAAACCTACGAGCAGTACTTC.

This rearrangement joins TRBV5-4 to TRBJ2-7; 7 bases are a match to TRBD1. Germline-derived CDR1 and CDR2 are SGHNT and YYREEE (reference sequence). CDR3 length: 16 residues. V was pared by 4 bases and J by 0 bases, with 10 bases of the junction left unmatched. CDR3 sequence: CASSPPMTGSSYEQYF. The DNA for the CDR3 is TGTGCCAGCAGCCCTCCCATGACAGGGAGCTCCTACGAGCAGTACTTC.

This chain uses TRBV3-1 (or the pseudogene TRBV3-2) with TRBJ1-1; D ambiguous. Trimming left V 3 bases short and J 5 bases short, with 10 bases between. This CDR3 spans 13 amino acids. Germline values: CDR1 LGHDT, CDR2 YNNKEL (reference sequence). The chain's CDR3 is CASSHQVETEAFF. The DNA of the CDR3 is TGTGCCAGCAGCCATCAGGTGGAAACTGAAGCTTTCTTT.

In nucleotides, the CDR3 is TGTGCCAGCAGCTTGGGGGGGCCCCAGCATTTT. This gives the protein CASSLGGPQHF. This rearrangement joins TRBV7-8 to TRBJ1-5, with D possibly being TRBD1 (5 bases). V was cut by 3 bases and J by 9 bases, with 6 bases left in between. This CDR3 is built from 11 residues. The germline V gene encodes CDR1 SGHVS and CDR2 FQNEAQ.

This CDR3 is CASSLLSGGGYTF. The CDR3 DNA reads as TGTGCCAGCAGCTTATTGTCAGGGGGCGGCTACACCTTC. The rearrangement uses TRBV11-2 and TRBJ1-2; 8 nucleotides agree with TRBD1. The junction had 4 bases not matched to a gene; V was cut back by 2 bases and J by 8 bases. Germline V gene data show CDR1 as SGHAT and CDR2 as FQNNGV. The CDR3 consists of 13 residues.

V gene TRBV5-4 combines with J gene TRBJ1-1, with D maybe TRBD1 (6 bases). V lost 3 bases and J lost 4, with 13 bases in between. CDR1 and CDR2 (germline): SGHNT, YYREEE (reference sequence). This CDR3 region has 14 residues. The CDR3 sequence: CASSYKTGLTEAFF. The DNA for the CDR3 is TGTGCCAGCAGCTATAAGACAGGCCTCACTGAAGCTTTCTTT.

The chain links TRBV7-8 to TRBJ2-3; TRBD2 is a possible D gene (5 bases). The CDR3 loop spans 14 amino acids. Trimming left V 5 bases short and J 3 bases short, with 12 bases between. The germline gives CDR1 SGHVS, CDR2 FQNEAQ. CDR3 amino acids: CASSLGTRTDTQYF. The CDR3 bases are TGTGCCAGCAGCCTGGGTACTAGGACAGATACGCAGTATTTT.

This clone was recorded once. CDR3 amino acids: CASIGGRENTEAFF. As DNA, the CDR3 is TGTGCCAGTATAGGGGGCAGGGAAAACACTGAAGCTTTCTTT. The V and J genes are TRBV19 and TRBJ1-1; 7 nucleotides align to TRBD1. In germline, CDR1 is LNHDA, CDR2 SQIVND (reference sequence). This CDR3 has 14 amino acids. Trimming at V came to 7 bases and at J to 2 bases, leaving 7 bases not matched to a gene.

J is TRBJ1-5 and V is TRBV15, with D uncertain. Per germline, CDR1 LNHNV and CDR2 YYDKDF (reference sequence). The CDR3 sequence is 12 residues long. V was pared by 0 bases and J by 6 bases, with 3 bases between. CDR3 in DNA: TGTGCCACCAGCAGAGACCGTCAGCCCCAGCATTTT. Its protein product is CATSRDRQPQHF.

The chain uses TRBV4-2 and TRBJ2-1; 11 nucleotides match TRBD2. The V segment lost 2 bases and the J segment 0 bases; nucleotides outside the gene matches: 12. The CDR3 covers 20 residues. CDR1 and CDR2 from the germline V gene are LGHNA and YNFKEQ. The CDR3 nucleotides are TGTGCCAGCAGCCAAACCCTGACTAGCGGGACCTTAAGCTCCTACAATGAGCAGTTCTTC. This gives the protein CASSQTLTSGTLSSYNEQFF.

This clone was seen only a few times. The chain combines TRBV28 with TRBJ2-7; 8 bases are shared with TRBD2. The V gene's germline CDR1 is MDHEN and CDR2 SYDVKM. V was clipped by 5 bases and J by 0 bases; unmatched bases: 6. The CDR3 loop spans 15 amino acids. This CDR3 reads CASSQGGGSSYEQYF. CDR3 in DNA: TGTGCCAGCAGTCAGGGCGGGGGGAGCTCCTACGAGCAGTACTTC.

V and J are TRBV3-1 (or the pseudogene TRBV3-2) and TRBJ1-6; D unresolved. CDR3 length: 14 amino acids. Germline V gene data show CDR1 as LGHDT and CDR2 as YNNKEL (reference sequence). Trimming left V 1 base short and J 6 bases short, with 7 bases between. The CDR3 loop is CASSQGRSNSPLHF. As DNA, the CDR3 is TGTGCCAGCAGCCAAGGACGGAGTAATTCACCCCTCCACTTT.

The V and J genes are TRBV15 and TRBJ1-2; TRBD1 agrees at 8 bases. Germline CDR1 reads LNHNV; CDR2 reads YYDKDF (reference sequence). The ends lost 3 bases at V and 8 bases at J; junction bases unmatched: 11. The CDR3 totals 15 residues. This chain's CDR3 is CATSRTRGLIFGYTF. CDR3 nucleotides: TGTGCCACCAGCAGGACCAGGGGGCTGATCTTCGGCTACACCTTC.

The V gene is TRBV12-3 or TRBV12-4, the J gene TRBJ1-2; TRBD1 aligns across 9 bases. This CDR3 spans 12 amino acids. The junction had 1 base not matched to a gene; V was cut back by 5 bases and J by 6 bases. Here the CDR3 reads CASSRTGDGYTF. CDR3 coding DNA: TGTGCCAGCAGTCGGACAGGGGATGGCTACACCTTC.

This clone was picked up many times. CDR3 nucleotide sequence: TGTGCCAGCAGTGGACTAGCGGGAGGACCCCTCTCCGAGCAGTACTTC. This sequence encodes CASSGLAGGPLSEQYF. The chain uses TRBV6-2 or TRBV6-3 and TRBJ2-7, with TRBD2 matching 14 bases. CDR1 and CDR2 from the germline V gene are MNHEY and SVGEGT. The length of the CDR3 is 16 residues. V dropped 5 bases and J dropped 6; count of bases not matched to a gene: 9.

The rearrangement links TRBV19 to TRBJ2-1; 11 nucleotides line up with TRBD1. Germline values: CDR1 LNHDA, CDR2 SQIVND (reference sequence). This CDR3 is built from 16 residues. The trim removed 0 bases at V and 7 bases at J, leaving 5 bases unmatched. The CDR3 bases are TGTGCCAGTAGTATAGAGGGGACAGGGGGTTGGAATGAGCAGTTCTTC. This encodes CASSIEGTGGWNEQFF.

The chain links TRBV5-6 to TRBJ1-5; D is unclear. Trimming shortened V by 4 bases and J by 7 bases, and 12 bases separated the two germline ends. Germline loops: CDR1 SGHDT, CDR2 YYEEEE. This CDR3 region has 13 residues. As DNA, the CDR3 is TGTGCCAGCAGCCTCTTTGCGAACCAGCCCCAGCATTTT. Translating it yields CASSLFANQPQHF.

The J gene is TRBJ2-5, the V gene TRBV6-5, with TRBD2 matching 7 bases. The V segment lost 6 bases and the J segment 2 bases; nucleotides outside the gene matches: 6. CDR3 size: 14 residues. The V gene's germline CDR1 is MNHEY and CDR2 SVGAGI. The CDR3 sequence is CASRKRGGQETQYF. DNA for the CDR3: TGTGCCAGCAGAAAACGCGGGGGACAAGAGACCCAGTACTTC.

About this clone: A read error is possible here, since a much larger clone lies one base away. Other nucleotide sequences in the sample specify the same CDR3. The chain recombines TRBV11-2 with TRBJ1-1; the D is unclear. The CDR3 sequence is 13 residues long. Germline CDR1 and CDR2: SGHAT and FQNNGV. V was cut by 0 bases and J by 1 base, with 3 bases left in between. DNA for the CDR3: TGTGCCAGCAGCTTAGACAGGAACACTGAAGCTTTCTTT. This encodes CASSLDRNTEAFF. Full variable domain (rest looked up from reference TRBV11-2 and TRBJ1-1): EAGVAQSPRYKIIEKRQSVAFWCNPISGHATLYWYQQILGQGPKLLIQFQNNGVVDDSQLPKDRFSAERLKGVDSTLKIQPAKLEDSAVYLCASSLDRNTEAFFGQGTRLTVV.

The chain couples TRBV7-3 to TRBJ2-1, with 8 bases identical to TRBD2. Looked up from germline, CDR1 is SGHTA and CDR2 is FQGTGA. CDR3 size: 15 residues. V dropped 1 base and J dropped 8; count of bases not matched to a gene: 7. The CDR3 region has the DNA TGTGCCAGCAGCTTAAGGACGGGAGGGCCGGATGAGCAGTTCTTC. Its translation: CASSLRTGGPDEQFF.

This chain joins TRBV7-2 and TRBJ2-3; the D gene is possibly TRBD2 (6 bases). The CDR3 runs 16 residues. Germline CDR1 is SGHTA and CDR2 is FQGNSA. V was cut by 3 bases and J by 4 bases, with 17 bases left in between. CDR3 region: CASSFRWDSPPDTQYF. As DNA, the CDR3 is TGTGCCAGCAGCTTTAGATGGGACTCCCCTCCAGATACGCAGTATTTT.

V gene TRBV9 combines with J gene TRBJ2-7, with D hard to call. The CDR3 is 14 amino acids. The V and J ends lost 0 bases and 4 bases respectively, with 11 bases between them. In germline, CDR1 is SGDLS, CDR2 YYNGEE. In DNA form, the CDR3 reads TGTGCCAGCAGCGTAGGTCTCAGTCCGTACGAGCAGTACTTC. Translation: CASSVGLSPYEQYF.

This clone showed up just once. Other DNA sequences in this specimen translate into the identical CDR3. CDR3 nucleotide sequence: TGCGCCAGCAGCTTGGATAGCGGGACCGGGGAGCTGTTTTTT. Its protein is CASSLDSGTGELFF. The V call is TRBV5-1, the J call TRBJ2-2; 7 nucleotides agree with TRBD2. Germline lookup yields CDR1 SGHRS and CDR2 YFSETQ. The CDR3 runs to 14 residues. After removal of 0 bases from V and 5 bases from J, the junction contained 1 base not matched to a gene.